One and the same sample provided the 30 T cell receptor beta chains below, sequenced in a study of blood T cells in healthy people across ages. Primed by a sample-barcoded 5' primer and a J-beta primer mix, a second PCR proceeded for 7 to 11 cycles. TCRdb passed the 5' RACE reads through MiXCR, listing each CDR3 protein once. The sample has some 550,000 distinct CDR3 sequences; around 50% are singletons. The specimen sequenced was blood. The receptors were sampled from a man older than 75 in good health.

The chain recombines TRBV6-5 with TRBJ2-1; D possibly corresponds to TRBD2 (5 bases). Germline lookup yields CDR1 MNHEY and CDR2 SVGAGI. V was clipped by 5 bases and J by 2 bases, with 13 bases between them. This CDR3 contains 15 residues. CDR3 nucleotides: TGTGCCAGCAGTCCCGGGATACCGACCTACAATGAGCAGTTCTTC. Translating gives CASSPGIPTYNEQFF.

The CDR3 nucleotides are TGTGCCAGCAATCCGACAGGGAATAACTATGGCTACACCTTC. Translated: CASNPTGNNYGYTF. The chain couples TRBV12-3 or TRBV12-4 to TRBJ1-2, with 7 nucleotides matching TRBD1. The CDR3 consists of 14 residues. The V gene end was trimmed by 7 bases and the J gene end by 1 base; junction bases not matched to a gene: 6.

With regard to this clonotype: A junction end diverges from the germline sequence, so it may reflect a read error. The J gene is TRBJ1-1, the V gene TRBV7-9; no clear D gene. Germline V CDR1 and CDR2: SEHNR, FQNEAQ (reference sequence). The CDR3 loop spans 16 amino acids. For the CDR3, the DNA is TGTGCCAGCAGCCCCACCATTGGCATAATGAACACTAAAGCTTTCTTT. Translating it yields CASSPTIGIMNTKAFF.

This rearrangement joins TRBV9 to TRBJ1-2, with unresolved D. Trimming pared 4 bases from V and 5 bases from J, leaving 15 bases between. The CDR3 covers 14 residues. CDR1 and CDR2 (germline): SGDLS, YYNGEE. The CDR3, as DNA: TGTGCCAGCAGCCCCTCCGATGGTGTATATGGCTACACCTTC. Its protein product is CASSPSDGVYGYTF.

CDR3 amino acids: CASSREPSTSTDTQYF. In DNA, the CDR3 is TGCGCCAGCAGCCGGGAGCCCTCGACCTCCACAGATACGCAGTATTTT. This chain joins TRBV5-1 and TRBJ2-3; possibly TRBD2 for D (6 bases). CDR3 size: 16 residues. Germline V gene data show CDR1 as SGHRS and CDR2 as YFSETQ. V lost 4 bases and J lost 2, with 17 bases in between.

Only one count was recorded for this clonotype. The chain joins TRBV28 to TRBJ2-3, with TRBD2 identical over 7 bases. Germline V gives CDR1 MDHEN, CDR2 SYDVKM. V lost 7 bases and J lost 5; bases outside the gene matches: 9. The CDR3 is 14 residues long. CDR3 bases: TGTGCCAGCACCGCCCCGGGACTACTAGATACGCAGTATTTT. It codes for CASTAPGLLDTQYF. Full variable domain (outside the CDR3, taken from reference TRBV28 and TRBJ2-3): DVKVTQSSRYLVKRTGEKVFLECVQDMDHENMFWYRQDPGLGLRLIYFSYDVKMKEKGDIPEGYSVSREKKERFSLILESASTNQTSMYLCASTAPGLLDTQYFGPGTRLTVL.

For the CDR3, the DNA is TGTGCCTGGAGTGCCCCCCAAGAGACCCAGTACTTC. This encodes CAWSAPQETQYF. The chain has TRBV30 and TRBJ2-5; D is undetermined. Germline CDR1 GTSNPN, CDR2 SVGIG (reference sequence). The CDR3 spans 12 residues. Trimming stripped 1 base from V and 1 base from J, with 4 bases between.

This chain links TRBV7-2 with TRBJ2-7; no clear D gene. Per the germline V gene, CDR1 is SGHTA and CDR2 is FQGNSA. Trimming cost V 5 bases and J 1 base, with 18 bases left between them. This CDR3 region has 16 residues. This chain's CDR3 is CASSPRLGQVSYEQYF. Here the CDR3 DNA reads TGTGCCAGCAGCCCCAGGCTTGGGCAGGTATCCTACGAGCAGTACTTC.

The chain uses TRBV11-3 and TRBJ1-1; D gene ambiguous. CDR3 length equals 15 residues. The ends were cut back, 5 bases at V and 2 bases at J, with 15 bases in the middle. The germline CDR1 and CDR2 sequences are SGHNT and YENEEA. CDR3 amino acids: CASSPNGHTNTEAFF. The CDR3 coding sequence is TGTGCCAGCAGCCCCAATGGCCACACCAACACTGAAGCTTTCTTT.

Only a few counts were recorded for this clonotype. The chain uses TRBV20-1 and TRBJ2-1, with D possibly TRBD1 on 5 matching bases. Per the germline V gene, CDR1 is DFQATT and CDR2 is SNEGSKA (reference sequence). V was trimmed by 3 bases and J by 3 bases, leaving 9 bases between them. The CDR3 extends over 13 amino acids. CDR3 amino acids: CSASGDSYNEQFF. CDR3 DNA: TGCAGTGCTAGTGGCGACAGCTACAATGAGCAGTTCTTC.

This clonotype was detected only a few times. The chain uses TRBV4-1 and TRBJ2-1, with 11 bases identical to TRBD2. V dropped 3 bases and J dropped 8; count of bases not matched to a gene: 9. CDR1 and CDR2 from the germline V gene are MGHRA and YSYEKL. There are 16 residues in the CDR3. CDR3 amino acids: CASSHPTSGSIDEQFF. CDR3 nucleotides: TGCGCCAGCAGCCACCCCACTAGCGGGAGTATAGATGAGCAGTTCTTC.

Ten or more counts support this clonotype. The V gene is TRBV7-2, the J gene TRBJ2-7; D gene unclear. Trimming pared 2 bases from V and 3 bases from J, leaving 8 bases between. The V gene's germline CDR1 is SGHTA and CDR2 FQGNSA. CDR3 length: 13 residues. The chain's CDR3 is CASSLNLGYEQYF. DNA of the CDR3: TGTGCCAGCAGCTTAAATTTGGGCTACGAGCAGTACTTC.

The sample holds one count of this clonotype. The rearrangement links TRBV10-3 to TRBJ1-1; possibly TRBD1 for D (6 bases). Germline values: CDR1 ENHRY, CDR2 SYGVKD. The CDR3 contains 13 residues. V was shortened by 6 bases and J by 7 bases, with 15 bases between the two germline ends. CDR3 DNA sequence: TGTGCCATCAGCCTAGACAGGACCCTTGAAGCTTTCTTT. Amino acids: CAISLDRTLEAFF.

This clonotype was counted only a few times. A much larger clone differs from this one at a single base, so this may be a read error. This chain's CDR3 is CAISKPNQVNEQYF. CDR3 nucleotide sequence: TGTGCCATCTCAAAACCAAACCAGGTCAATGAGCAGTACTTC. The chain uses TRBV6-5 and TRBJ2-7; no clear D. This CDR3 has 14 residues. V dropped 10 bases and J dropped 7 bases, with 23 bases sitting between them. The germline CDR1 and CDR2 sequences are MNHEY and SVGAGI.

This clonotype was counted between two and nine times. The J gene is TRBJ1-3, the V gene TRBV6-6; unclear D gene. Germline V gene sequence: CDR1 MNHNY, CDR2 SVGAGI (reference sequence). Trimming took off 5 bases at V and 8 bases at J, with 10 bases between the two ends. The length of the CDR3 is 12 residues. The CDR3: CASSTEGYTIYF. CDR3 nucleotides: TGTGCCAGCAGTACAGAAGGGTACACCATATATTTT.

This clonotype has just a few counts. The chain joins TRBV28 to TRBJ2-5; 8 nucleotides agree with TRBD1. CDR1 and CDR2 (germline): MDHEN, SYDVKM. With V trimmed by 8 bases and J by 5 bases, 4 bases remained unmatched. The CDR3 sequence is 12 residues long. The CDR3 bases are TGTGCCAGCGAGACAGGGGCTGAGACCCAGTACTTC. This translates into CASETGAETQYF.

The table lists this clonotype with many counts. For the CDR3, the DNA is TGTGCCAGCAGTTACTCGGATGCCCATCGGACCCAGCATTTT. It codes for CASSYSDAHRTQHF. The rearrangement uses TRBV6-6 and TRBJ1-5; the D is unclear. Per germline, CDR1 MNHNY and CDR2 SVGAGI (reference sequence). The CDR3 covers 14 residues. Deletions cut 0 bases from V and 11 bases from J, with 14 bases between.

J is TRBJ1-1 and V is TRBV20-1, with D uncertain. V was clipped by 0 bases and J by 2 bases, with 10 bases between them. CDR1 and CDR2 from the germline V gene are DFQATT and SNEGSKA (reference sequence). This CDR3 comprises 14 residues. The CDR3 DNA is TGCAGTGCTAGAGAAGGAGGGATAAACACTGAAGCTTTCTTT. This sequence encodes CSAREGGINTEAFF.

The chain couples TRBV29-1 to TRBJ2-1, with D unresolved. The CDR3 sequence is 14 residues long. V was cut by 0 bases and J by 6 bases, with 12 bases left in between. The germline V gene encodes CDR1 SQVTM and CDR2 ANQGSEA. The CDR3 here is CSVEDPRARNEQFF. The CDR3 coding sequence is TGCAGCGTTGAAGATCCCAGAGCCCGCAATGAGCAGTTCTTC.

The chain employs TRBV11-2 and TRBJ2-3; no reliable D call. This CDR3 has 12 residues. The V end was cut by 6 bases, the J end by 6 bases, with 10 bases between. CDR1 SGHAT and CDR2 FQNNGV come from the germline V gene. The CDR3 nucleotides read TGTGCCAGCAGTTCAGAACTGGATACGCAGTATTTT. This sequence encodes CASSSELDTQYF.

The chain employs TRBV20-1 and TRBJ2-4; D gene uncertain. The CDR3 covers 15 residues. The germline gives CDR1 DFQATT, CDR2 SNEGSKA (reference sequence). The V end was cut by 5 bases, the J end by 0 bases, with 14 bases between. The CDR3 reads CSAPGGGVAKNIQYF. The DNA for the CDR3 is TGCAGTGCTCCAGGCGGCGGCGTAGCCAAAAACATTCAGTACTTC.

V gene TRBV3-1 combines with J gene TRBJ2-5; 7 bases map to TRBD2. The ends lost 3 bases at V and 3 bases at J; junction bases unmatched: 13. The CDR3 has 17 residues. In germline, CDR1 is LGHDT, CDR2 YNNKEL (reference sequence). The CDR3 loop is CASSQDSGRAGKETQYF. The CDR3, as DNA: TGTGCCAGCAGCCAGGATTCGGGACGAGCGGGAAAAGAGACCCAGTACTTC.

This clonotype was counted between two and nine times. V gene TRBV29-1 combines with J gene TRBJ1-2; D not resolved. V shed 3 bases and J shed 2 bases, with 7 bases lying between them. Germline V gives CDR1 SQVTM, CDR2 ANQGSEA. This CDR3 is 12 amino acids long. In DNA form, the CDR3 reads TGCAGCGTTGAGGCCGTAAACTATGGCTACACCTTC. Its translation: CSVEAVNYGYTF.

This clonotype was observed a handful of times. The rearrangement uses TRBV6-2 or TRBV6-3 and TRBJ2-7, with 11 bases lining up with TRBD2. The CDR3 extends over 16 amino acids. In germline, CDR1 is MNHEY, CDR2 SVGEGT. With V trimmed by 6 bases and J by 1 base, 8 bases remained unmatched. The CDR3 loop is CASRTTSGKVSYEQYF. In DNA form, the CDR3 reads TGTGCCAGCAGGACGACTAGCGGGAAGGTGTCCTACGAGCAGTACTTC.

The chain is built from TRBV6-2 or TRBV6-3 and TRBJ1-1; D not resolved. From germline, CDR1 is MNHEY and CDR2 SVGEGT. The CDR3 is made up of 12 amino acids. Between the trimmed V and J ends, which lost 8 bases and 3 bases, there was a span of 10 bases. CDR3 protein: CASGDTYTEAFF. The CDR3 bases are TGTGCCAGCGGCGACACCTACACTGAAGCTTTCTTT.

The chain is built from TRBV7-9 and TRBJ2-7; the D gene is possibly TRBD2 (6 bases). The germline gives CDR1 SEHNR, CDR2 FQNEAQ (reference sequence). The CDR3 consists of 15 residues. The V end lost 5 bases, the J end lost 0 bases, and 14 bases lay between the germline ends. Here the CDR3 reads CASSLRELSSYEQYF. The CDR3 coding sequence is TGTGCCAGCAGCCTACGGGAGCTCAGCTCCTACGAGCAGTACTTC. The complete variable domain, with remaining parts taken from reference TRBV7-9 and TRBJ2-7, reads DTGVSQNPRHKITKRGQNVTFRCDPISEHNRLYWYRQTLGQGPEFLTYFQNEAQLEKSRLLSDRFSAERPKGSFSTLEIQRTEQGDSAMYLCASSLRELSSYEQYFGPGTRLTVT.

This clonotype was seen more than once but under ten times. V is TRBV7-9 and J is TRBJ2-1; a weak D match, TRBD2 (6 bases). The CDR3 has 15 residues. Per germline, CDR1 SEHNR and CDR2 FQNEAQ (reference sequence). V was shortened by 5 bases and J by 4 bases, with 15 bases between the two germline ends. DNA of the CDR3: TGTGCCAGCAGCCCGCCCGGGAGCGTGTACAATGAGCAGTTCTTC. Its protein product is CASSPPGSVYNEQFF.

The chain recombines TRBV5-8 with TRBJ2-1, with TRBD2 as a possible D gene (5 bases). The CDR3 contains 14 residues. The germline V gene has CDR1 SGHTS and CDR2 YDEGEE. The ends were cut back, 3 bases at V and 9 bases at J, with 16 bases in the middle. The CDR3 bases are TGTGCCAGCAGCTATGGGCCGAAAGAGGGTGAGCAGTTCTTC. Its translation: CASSYGPKEGEQFF.

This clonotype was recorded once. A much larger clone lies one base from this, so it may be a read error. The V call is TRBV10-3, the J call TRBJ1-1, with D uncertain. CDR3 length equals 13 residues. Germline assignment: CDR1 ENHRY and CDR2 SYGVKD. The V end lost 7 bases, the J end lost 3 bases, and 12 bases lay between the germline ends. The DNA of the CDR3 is TGTGCCATCATGGGCAACATGGACACTGAAGCTTTCTTT. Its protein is CAIMGNMDTEAFF.

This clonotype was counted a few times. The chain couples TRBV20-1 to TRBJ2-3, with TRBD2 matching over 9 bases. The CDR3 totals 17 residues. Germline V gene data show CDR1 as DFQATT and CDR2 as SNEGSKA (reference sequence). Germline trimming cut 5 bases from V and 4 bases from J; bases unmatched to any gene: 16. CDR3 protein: CSASRGGEGGLADTQYF. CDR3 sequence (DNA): TGCAGTGCTTCGCGGGGGGGGGAGGGCGGTCTCGCAGATACGCAGTATTTT.